This TCR beta chain was retrieved from a study of T cell responses to AZD1222 COVID-19 vaccine. Study details: Samples with a second dose at about 4 or about 12 weeks were pooled together. Study-wide points: The sample set comprised mostly white British donors with more females, and clonal diversity was possibly underestimated. Spike-specific TCR breadth rose after two AZD1222 doses, and depth rose as well.

Clones were read by immunoSEQ multiplex PCR, and TCRdb kept only the in-frame ones, dropping some. The table includes about 100,000 clones, 80% to 90% detected once. Only one count was recorded for this clone. Its antigen remains unknown. The germline gives CDR1 SGHRS, CDR2 YFSETQ. The CDR3 spans 16 residues. With 2 bases removed from V and 0 bases from J, the gap between germline ends came to 12 bases. This sequence was found in an adult in good health. The source was peripheral blood, collected on day 0 of AZD1222 vaccination. The gene calls are TRBV5-1 and TRBJ2-1; the D is unclear. Here the CDR3 DNA reads TGCGCCAGCAGCTTTGATGCGAGCCTCTCCTACAATGAGCAGTTCTTC. The encoded protein is CASSFDASLSYNEQFF.